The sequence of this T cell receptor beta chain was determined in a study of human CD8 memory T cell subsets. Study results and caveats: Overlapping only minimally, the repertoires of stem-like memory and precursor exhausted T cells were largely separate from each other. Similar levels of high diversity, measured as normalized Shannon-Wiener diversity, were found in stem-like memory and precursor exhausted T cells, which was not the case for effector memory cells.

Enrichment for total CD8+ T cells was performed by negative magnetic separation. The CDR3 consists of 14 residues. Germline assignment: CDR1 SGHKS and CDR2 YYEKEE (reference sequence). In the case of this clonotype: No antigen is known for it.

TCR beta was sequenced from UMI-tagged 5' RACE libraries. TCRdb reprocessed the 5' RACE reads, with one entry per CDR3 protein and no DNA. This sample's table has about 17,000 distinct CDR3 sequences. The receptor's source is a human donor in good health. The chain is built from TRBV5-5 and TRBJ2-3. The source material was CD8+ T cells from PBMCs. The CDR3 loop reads CASSIRAGTDTQYF.